Presented here are 14 T cell receptor beta chains from one specimen sequenced in a study of T cell responses to AZD1222 COVID-19 vaccine. Generated by immunoSEQ multiplex PCR, the TCRdb table keeps only in-frame clones and is missing some. Among approximately 150,000 clones, 85% to 90% were seen once, and the ten largest hold approximately 1.6%. The starting material was peripheral blood, obtained on day 0 of AZD1222 vaccination. These receptors originate from an adult in good health.

This clone was recorded once. V and J are TRBV28 and TRBJ1-3, with TRBD1 as a possible D gene (6 bases). The CDR3 contains 16 residues. Germline lookup yields CDR1 MDHEN and CDR2 SYDVKM. V was shortened by 4 bases and J by 0 bases, with 13 bases between the two germline ends. The CDR3 DNA is TGTGCCAGCAGTTCAACCGGACAGTCCTCTGGAAACACCATATATTTT. This codes for CASSSTGQSSGNTIYF.

The rearrangement uses TRBV7-2 and TRBJ1-4; 8 bases agree with TRBD1. The V gene's germline CDR1 is SGHTA and CDR2 FQGNSA. V shed 6 bases, J shed 0 bases, and the junction held 6 bases outside the gene matches. This CDR3 comprises 16 residues. The CDR3 is CASSRGQGATNEKLFF. The CDR3 nucleotides read TGTGCCAGCAGTCGTGGACAGGGCGCAACTAATGAAAAACTGTTTTTT.

This clone was seen only once. The chain links TRBV6-5 to TRBJ2-1; D gene uncertain. This CDR3 spans 13 amino acids. The germline CDR1 and CDR2 sequences are MNHEY and SVGAGI. Trimming removed 3 bases from V and 4 bases from J, with 7 bases in between. CDR3 DNA sequence: TGTGCCAGCAGTTATTTGGGGTACAATGAGCAGTTCTTC. Translated: CASSYLGYNEQFF.

Regarding this clone: Other DNA sequences in the same sample also yield this CDR3. The chain recombines TRBV3-1 (or the pseudogene TRBV3-2) with TRBJ2-1, with 9 bases lining up with TRBD2. The V gene end was trimmed by 4 bases and the J gene end by 6 bases; junction bases not matched to a gene: 7. Germline V gives CDR1 LGHDT, CDR2 YNNKEL (reference sequence). The CDR3 is made up of 15 amino acids. CDR3 amino acids: CASSRGLAGLNEQFF. The CDR3, as DNA: TGTGCCAGCAGCCGGGGACTAGCAGGGCTCAATGAGCAGTTCTTC.

The chain recombines TRBV7-9 with TRBJ1-3; TRBD1 is a possible D gene (5 bases). The CDR3 covers 15 residues. V lost 1 base and J lost 2, with 9 bases in between. Germline V gene data show CDR1 as SEHNR and CDR2 as FQNEAQ (reference sequence). The CDR3: CASSLEQGTGNTIYF. The CDR3 DNA reads TGTGCCAGCAGCTTAGAGCAGGGAACTGGAAACACCATATATTTT. The full variable domain, completed using reference TRBV7-9 and TRBJ1-3, is DTGVSQNPRHKITKRGQNVTFRCDPISEHNRLYWYRQTLGQGPEFLTYFQNEAQLEKSRLLSDRFSAERPKGSFSTLEIQRTEQGDSAMYLCASSLEQGTGNTIYFGEGSWLTVV.

The chain carries TRBV11-2 and TRBJ2-3; D ambiguous. With 1 base removed from V and 2 bases from J, the gap between germline ends came to 10 bases. This CDR3 region has 15 residues. CDR1 is SGHAT and CDR2 is FQNNGV in the germline V gene. The CDR3 region is CASSLVIQTTDTQYF. CDR3 nucleotides: TGTGCCAGCAGCTTAGTTATCCAGACCACAGATACGCAGTATTTT.

This clone was found once. The CDR3 protein is CASSIQGAGQPQHF. The CDR3 DNA follows: TGTGCCAGCAGCATACAGGGGGCCGGTCAGCCCCAGCATTTT. The J gene is TRBJ1-5, the V gene TRBV6-5; 9 positions match TRBD1. Germline CDR1 and CDR2: MNHEY and SVGAGI. V was clipped by 6 bases and J by 6 bases; unmatched bases: 6. The CDR3 covers 14 residues.

In this sample, this clone turned up once. The J gene is TRBJ1-1, the V gene TRBV5-1; D might be TRBD1 (6 bases). This CDR3 has 15 residues. Between the trimmed V and J ends, which lost 1 base and 1 base, there was a span of 11 bases. Germline loops: CDR1 SGHRS, CDR2 YFSETQ. CDR3 region: CASSLSNRANTEAFF. In DNA, the CDR3 is TGCGCCAGCAGCTTGTCTAACAGGGCGAACACTGAAGCTTTCTTT.

The gene calls are TRBV5-4 and TRBJ2-3; D might be TRBD2 (5 bases). V lost 4 bases to trimming and J lost 1 base, with 13 bases between them. Germline values: CDR1 SGHNT, CDR2 YYREEE (reference sequence). The CDR3 consists of 15 residues. In DNA, the CDR3 is TGTGCCAGCAGCCACCGGCGGGCCGGCACAGATACGCAGTATTTT. Residues: CASSHRRAGTDTQYF.

The CDR3 here is CASSEAAAMNTEAFF. The CDR3 DNA is TGTGCCAGCAGTGAAGCGGCAGCTATGAACACTGAAGCTTTCTTT. The rearrangement uses TRBV2 and TRBJ1-1; D is unresolved. The germline V gene encodes CDR1 SNHLY and CDR2 FYNNEI. V was clipped by 0 bases and J by 0 bases, with 8 bases between them. The CDR3 is 15 residues long. The whole variable domain, remainder taken from reference TRBV2 and TRBJ1-1, is EPEVTQTPSHQVTQMGQEVILRCVPISNHLYFYWYRQILGQKVEFLVSFYNNEISEKSEIFDDQFSVERPDGSNFTLKIRSTKLEDSAMYFCASSEAAAMNTEAFFGQGTRLTVV.

The chain employs TRBV10-2 and TRBJ1-5, with D possibly being TRBD1 (5 bases). Deletions cut 5 bases from V and 3 bases from J, with 14 bases between. The CDR3 is 15 residues long. Germline values: CDR1 WSHSY, CDR2 SAAADI. The CDR3 DNA reads as TGCGCCAGCAGTATGGGACGGAAAGCCAATCAGCCCCAGCATTTT. Residues: CASSMGRKANQPQHF.

This chain links TRBV5-6 with TRBJ2-2; 8 nucleotides line up with TRBD1. V lost 0 bases to trimming and J lost 4 bases; unmatched junction nucleotides: 5. This CDR3 region has 16 residues. The germline CDR1 and CDR2 sequences are SGHDT and YYEEEE. CDR3 protein: CASSLGGTGGTGELFF. CDR3 bases: TGTGCCAGCAGCTTGGGCGGGACAGGAGGCACCGGGGAGCTGTTTTTT.

The chain employs TRBV29-1 and TRBJ2-1, with D unclear. This CDR3 spans 12 amino acids. Per the germline V gene, CDR1 is SQVTM and CDR2 is ANQGSEA. The V end was cut by 4 bases, the J end by 8 bases, with 12 bases between. CDR3: CSVADSGHEQFF. CDR3 nucleotides: TGCAGCGTTGCTGACTCTGGCCATGAGCAGTTCTTC.

V and J are TRBV6-6 and TRBJ2-1, with 10 nucleotides matching TRBD2. The CDR3 covers 14 residues. The germline V gene encodes CDR1 MNHNY and CDR2 SVGAGI (reference sequence). V lost 8 bases and J lost 1; bases outside the gene matches: 2. CDR3 in amino acids: CASRAGGSYNEQFF. CDR3 nucleotide sequence: TGTGCCAGCCGAGCGGGAGGGTCCTACAATGAGCAGTTCTTC.